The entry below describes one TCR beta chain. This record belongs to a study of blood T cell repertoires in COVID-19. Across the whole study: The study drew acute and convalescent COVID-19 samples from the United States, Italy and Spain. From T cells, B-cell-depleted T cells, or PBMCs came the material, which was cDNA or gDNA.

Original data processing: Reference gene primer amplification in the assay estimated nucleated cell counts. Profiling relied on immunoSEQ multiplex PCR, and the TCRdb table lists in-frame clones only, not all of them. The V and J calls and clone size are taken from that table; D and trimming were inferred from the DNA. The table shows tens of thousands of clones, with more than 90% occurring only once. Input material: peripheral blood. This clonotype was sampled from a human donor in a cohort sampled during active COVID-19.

CDR3 residues: CASSDTLARYEQYF. In DNA form, the CDR3 reads TGTGCCAGCTCAGACACCCTAGCTCGTTACGAGCAGTACTTC. J is TRBJ2-7 and V is TRBV18, with D maybe TRBD2 (5 bases). V lost 5 bases and J lost 4, with 15 bases in between. Germline-derived CDR1 and CDR2 are KGHSH and LQKENI. The CDR3 sequence is 14 residues long.